This TCR beta chain was sequenced in a study of technical replicates of blood from several donors. The CDR3 loop spans 15 amino acids. The germline gives CDR1 LNHNV, CDR2 YYDKDF (reference sequence). V was shortened by 0 bases and J by 5 bases, with 14 bases between the two germline ends. Sequencing was performed with immunoSEQ multiplex PCR; in TCRdb, only in-frame clones are kept and a portion is missing. The profile shows tens of thousands of clones, around 97% of them singletons. The receptor comes from a human donor in good health. The V and J genes are TRBV15 and TRBJ2-7; D may be TRBD2 (6 bases). The sample comprised T cells isolated from PBMCs. CDR3 sequence reads: CATSRDAGLGNEQYF. The DNA of the CDR3 is TGTGCCACCAGCAGAGATGCGGGGCTAGGGAACGAGCAGTACTTC.